The 29 T cell receptor beta chains presented below share a single source sample, sequenced in a study of blood T cell repertoires in COVID-19. Sequenced by immunoSEQ multiplex PCR; TCRdb stores in-frame clones only, minus some. The data show hundreds of thousands of clones, roughly 90% seen once. Sequencing was carried out using PBMCs or T cells enriched from blood (not recorded which). The receptors stem from a man aged 55 to 70 who had recovered from COVID-19.

The chain employs TRBV4-2 and TRBJ1-2, with TRBD1 as a possible D gene (5 bases). Germline loops: CDR1 LGHNA, CDR2 YNFKEQ. Deletions cut 0 bases from V and 8 bases from J, with 16 bases between. The CDR3 extends over 15 amino acids. The CDR3 spells CASSQDRQQLWGYTF. CDR3 DNA sequence: TGTGCCAGCAGCCAAGATCGACAGCAACTATGGGGCTACACCTTC.

This clone was picked up one time. This chain connects TRBV23-1 to TRBJ2-7, with a possible D match to TRBD2 (8 bases). TRBV23-1 is identified as an open reading frame with a role that is uncertain. V lost 0 bases and J lost 1, with 22 bases in between. The CDR3 extends over 19 amino acids. In DNA, the CDR3 is TGCGCCAGCAGTCAATCGAGGGGGCCGGGGGGGCAGAGATCCTACGAGCAGTACTTC. As protein: CASSQSRGPGGQRSYEQYF.

V is TRBV11-2 and J is TRBJ2-2; D is unresolved. The CDR3 is 13 amino acids. Germline CDR1 SGHAT, CDR2 FQNNGV. V shed 5 bases and J shed 5 bases, with 9 bases lying between them. CDR3 nucleotides: TGTGCCAGCAGCCGGGTGGTTACCGGGGAGCTGTTTTTT. It yields the protein CASSRVVTGELFF.

CDR3 loop: CASSEGTGGEKLFF. CDR3 DNA sequence: TGCGCCAGCAGCGAGGGGACAGGGGGCGAAAAACTGTTTTTT. The chain is built from TRBV5-1 and TRBJ1-4; 12 positions agree with TRBD1. The J segment lost 8 bases and the V segment lost 4 bases, leaving 3 bases of the junction unmatched. Germline V gene sequence: CDR1 SGHRS, CDR2 YFSETQ. This CDR3 comprises 14 residues.

The rearrangement joins TRBV6-5 to TRBJ2-1, with 7 positions matching TRBD2. This CDR3 contains 13 residues. Germline V gives CDR1 MNHEY, CDR2 SVGAGI. V dropped 6 bases and J dropped 13; count of bases not matched to a gene: 12. The CDR3 spells CASSLTSLTAQFF. CDR3 DNA sequence: TGTGCCAGCAGCCTGACTAGCCTTACAGCACAGTTCTTC.

V is TRBV9 and J is TRBJ2-6; D perhaps matches TRBD1 (5 bases). This CDR3 has 19 residues. Germline values: CDR1 SGDLS, CDR2 YYNGEE. V lost 0 bases, J lost 0 bases, and 16 bases lay in between. CDR3 residues: CASSVGGPTGASGANVLTF. Here the CDR3 DNA reads TGTGCCAGCAGCGTAGGTGGCCCCACTGGGGCCTCTGGGGCCAACGTCCTGACTTTC.

The V call is TRBV12-5, the J call TRBJ2-5, with 7 bases lining up with TRBD1. V was clipped by 6 bases and J by 5 bases; unmatched bases: 9. In germline, CDR1 is LGHNT, CDR2 FRNRAP. This CDR3 comprises 14 residues. This CDR3 is CASGLTGVGETQYF. The CDR3 region has the DNA TGTGCTAGTGGACTAACAGGGGTAGGGGAGACCCAGTACTTC.

The chain is built from TRBV29-1 and TRBJ2-3; D is uncertain. The CDR3 contains 12 residues. Between the trimmed V and J ends, which lost 1 base and 5 bases, there was a span of 7 bases. Germline V lookup: CDR1 SQVTM, CDR2 ANQGSEA. The CDR3 DNA sequence: TGCAGCGTTGAAGCCACGGGAGATACGCAGTATTTT. Protein product: CSVEATGDTQYF.

As for this clone: Other DNA sequences in the same sample also yield this CDR3. V usage is TRBV19 and J usage is TRBJ1-1, with TRBD1 matching 8 bases. Germline-derived CDR1 and CDR2 are LNHDA and SQIVND (reference sequence). There are 14 residues in the CDR3. After removal of 3 bases from V and 1 base from J, the junction contained 1 base not matched to a gene. CDR3: CASSIGTGNTEAFF. As DNA, the CDR3 is TGTGCCAGTAGTATTGGGACAGGGAACACTGAAGCTTTCTTT.

The V call is TRBV3-1 (or the pseudogene TRBV3-2), the J call TRBJ1-6, with a weak D call TRBD1 (6 bases). CDR3 length equals 14 residues. Germline V gene lookup returns CDR1 LGHDT and CDR2 YNNKEL (reference sequence). V dropped 5 bases and J dropped 4 bases, with 9 bases sitting between them. CDR3 nucleotides: TGTGCCAGCAGCAGGACAGATTATAATTCACCCCTCCACTTT. Translation: CASSRTDYNSPLHF.

This clone was recorded a few times. The chain combines TRBV19 with TRBJ2-5; 8 positions match TRBD2. This CDR3 is built from 15 residues. Germline assignment: CDR1 LNHDA and CDR2 SQIVND (reference sequence). Trimming took 5 bases from V and 4 from J; bases not matched to a gene: 9. CDR3 sequence (DNA): TGTGCCAGTAGTCCCCGGCGGCTAGCGGGAGAGACCCAGTACTTC. Translated: CASSPRRLAGETQYF.

The chain couples TRBV19 to TRBJ1-5; possibly TRBD1 for D (5 bases). Germline values: CDR1 LNHDA, CDR2 SQIVND (reference sequence). The CDR3 runs to 14 residues. V lost 1 base, J lost 5 bases, and 9 bases lay in between. The CDR3 bases are TGTGCCAGTAGTATAGGGGGCAGGGATCAGCCCCAGCATTTT. Translated: CASSIGGRDQPQHF.

This chain links TRBV5-5 with TRBJ1-2; 8 nucleotides match TRBD1. The CDR3 has 13 amino acids. V lost 4 bases, J lost 4 bases, and 3 bases stayed unmatched. CDR1 is SGHKS and CDR2 is YYEKEE in the germline V gene (reference sequence). DNA for the CDR3: TGTGCCAGCAGCCGACAGGGGAGCTATGGCTACACCTTC. Its translation is CASSRQGSYGYTF.

This sequence joins TRBV27 and TRBJ1-1; D not resolved. V lost 5 bases and J 5 bases, leaving 18 bases between the germline ends. The CDR3 totals 15 residues. The germline CDR1 and CDR2 sequences are MNHEY and SMNVEV (reference sequence). In DNA, the CDR3 is TGTGCCAGCAGTAACCCCTCCGGGTTTTGGACTGAAGCTTTCTTT. It yields the protein CASSNPSGFWTEAFF.

The chain combines TRBV19 with TRBJ1-4; the match to TRBD1 covers 7 bases. Trimming took 4 bases from V and 1 from J; bases not matched to a gene: 3. Germline lookup yields CDR1 LNHDA and CDR2 SQIVND (reference sequence). The CDR3 covers 15 residues. Here the CDR3 DNA reads TGTGCCAGTAGTAGAGGGACAGTAACTAATGAAAAACTGTTTTTT. Amino acid sequence: CASSRGTVTNEKLFF.

The rearrangement uses TRBV13 and TRBJ2-7, with D tentatively TRBD1 (6 bases). The CDR3 runs 13 residues. The germline V gene has CDR1 PRHDT and CDR2 FYEKMQ (reference sequence). V lost 7 bases to trimming and J lost 6 bases, with 16 bases between them. CDR3: CASTRQAFSEQYF. The CDR3 bases are TGTGCCAGCACCCGACAGGCGTTCAGCGAGCAGTACTTC.

V gene TRBV5-1 combines with J gene TRBJ1-3; possible D gene TRBD1, 6 bases. Per the germline V gene, CDR1 is SGHRS and CDR2 is YFSETQ. The CDR3 totals 16 residues. V lost 4 bases and J 3 bases, leaving 17 bases between the germline ends. The CDR3, as DNA: TGCGCCAGCAGCACGCGAGGGGGGGCGTATGGAAACACCATATATTTT. It specifies CASSTRGGAYGNTIYF. Supplemented by reference TRBV5-1 and TRBJ1-3, the full variable domain reads KAGVTQTPRYLIKTRGQQVTLSCSPISGHRSVSWYQQTPGQGLQFLFEYFSETQRNKGNFPGRFSGRQFSNSRSEMNVSTLELGDSALYLCASSTRGGAYGNTIYFGEGSWLTVV.

The V gene is TRBV6-6, the J gene TRBJ1-2; 8 nucleotides match TRBD1. Germline values: CDR1 MNHNY, CDR2 SVGAGI (reference sequence). CDR3 length: 15 amino acids. V shed 4 bases, J shed 7 bases, and the junction held 11 bases outside the gene matches. CDR3 protein: CASSLTGVGGGGYTF. In nucleotides, the CDR3 is TGTGCCAGCAGTTTGACAGGGGTGGGCGGCGGTGGCTACACCTTC.

In regard to this clone: This sample also contains other DNA sequences that code for the same CDR3. The gene calls are TRBV6-5 and TRBJ1-1, with D possibly TRBD1 on 5 matching bases. This CDR3 spans 13 amino acids. Between the trimmed V and J ends, which lost 2 bases and 2 bases, there was a span of 6 bases. Germline values: CDR1 MNHEY, CDR2 SVGAGI. The CDR3: CASSYQGNTEAFF. CDR3 DNA: TGTGCCAGCAGTTACCAGGGAAACACTGAAGCTTTCTTT.

This chain links TRBV24-1 with TRBJ2-1; possibly TRBD1 for D (6 bases). The V gene's germline CDR1 is KGHDR and CDR2 SFDVKD. The CDR3 runs to 17 residues. Trimming took off 4 bases at V and 0 bases at J, with 15 bases between the two ends. CDR3 region: CATSDPQGTYSYNEQFF. CDR3 bases: TGTGCCACCAGTGACCCACAGGGCACCTACTCCTACAATGAGCAGTTCTTC.

In its sample, this clone was seen once. The chain carries TRBV7-3 and TRBJ2-1, with 8 positions matching TRBD2. V dropped 2 bases and J dropped 7; count of bases not matched to a gene: 7. CDR3 length equals 15 residues. Per the germline V gene, CDR1 is SGHTA and CDR2 is FQGTGA. CDR3 in amino acids: CASSLPGTRLNEQFF. The CDR3 coding sequence is TGTGCCAGCAGCTTACCCGGGACTAGATTGAATGAGCAGTTCTTC.

The V gene is TRBV21-1, the J gene TRBJ2-7; the D call in the table, TRBD1, was not verified against the DNA. TRBV21-1 counts as a pseudogene. The CDR3 is made up of 17 amino acids. The chain's CDR3 is CASTKDDRPGRGREQYF. In DNA, the CDR3 is TGTGCCAGCACCAAGGACGACAGGCCGGGAAGGGGTAGGGAGCAGTACTTC.

The rearrangement joins TRBV28 to TRBJ1-1, with TRBD1 matching over 9 bases. The J segment lost 7 bases and the V segment lost 5 bases, leaving 8 bases of the junction unmatched. The CDR3 length is 14 residues. CDR1 is MDHEN and CDR2 is SYDVKM in the germline V gene. CDR3: CASSAGTGSVEAFF. CDR3 in DNA: TGTGCCAGCAGTGCGGGGACAGGGAGCGTTGAAGCTTTCTTT.

This sequence joins TRBV3-1 (or the pseudogene TRBV3-2) and TRBJ1-5; D not certain. The germline CDR1 and CDR2 sequences are LGHDT and YNNKEL (reference sequence). This CDR3 contains 13 residues. V gave up 2 bases and J gave up 5 bases, with 7 bases separating them. For the CDR3, the DNA is TGTGCCAGCAGCCAATTCCGTGATCAGCCCCAGCATTTT. As protein: CASSQFRDQPQHF.

This chain connects TRBV29-1 to TRBJ1-4; unclear D gene. Germline V gene data show CDR1 as SQVTM and CDR2 as ANQGSEA. With 4 bases removed from V and 8 bases from J, the gap between germline ends came to 14 bases. The CDR3 contains 13 residues. DNA of the CDR3: TGCAGCGTTGGCTTTGCCGACGGGGAAAAACTGTTTTTT. This sequence encodes CSVGFADGEKLFF.

The rearrangement joins TRBV6-1 to TRBJ1-1; 8 bases agree with TRBD1. The V gene's germline CDR1 is MNHNS and CDR2 SASEGT. CDR3 size: 15 residues. The trim removed 3 bases at V and 3 bases at J, leaving 6 bases unmatched. In DNA form, the CDR3 reads TGTGCCAGCAGTGAGTTGACAGGGGTGTACACTGAAGCTTTCTTT. Translating it yields CASSELTGVYTEAFF.

The chain recombines TRBV14 with TRBJ1-1; D is perhaps TRBD1 (5 bases). V was pared by 0 bases and J by 5 bases, with 13 bases between. Germline CDR1 and CDR2: SGHDN and FVKESK. CDR3 length: 15 amino acids. CDR3 sequence (DNA): TGTGCCAGCAGCCAAGATTGGGGGGTTTCAACTGAAGCTTTCTTT. As protein: CASSQDWGVSTEAFF.

The rearrangement joins TRBV5-8 to TRBJ1-4; no firm D call. Trimming shortened V by 0 bases and J by 4 bases, and 10 bases separated the two germline ends. Germline values: CDR1 SGHTS, CDR2 YDEGEE. This CDR3 region has 15 residues. The CDR3 region has the DNA TGTGCCAGCAGCTTGGCCCGACTTAGTAATGAAAAACTGTTTTTT. It translates to CASSLARLSNEKLFF.

In its sample, this clone was seen once. The rearrangement joins TRBV4-2 to TRBJ1-5; the match to TRBD1 covers 8 bases. CDR3 length equals 16 residues. Per the germline V gene, CDR1 is LGHNA and CDR2 is YNFKEQ. J gave up 7 bases and V 2 bases, and 10 bases lay outside the gene matches. CDR3 DNA sequence: TGTGCCAGCAGCCAAACTTCAGGGGGCCGGGGCCAGCCCCAGCATTTT. It is translated as CASSQTSGGRGQPQHF.